These 20 T cell receptor beta chains originate from one sample sequenced in a study of blood T cells in healthy people across ages (dated by TCRdb to the mid-2010s). Library construction relied on 5' RACE. Reads for this sample came from an Illumina HiSeq 2500. The second PCR ran for roughly 7 to 12 cycles and used a J-beta primer mix along with a sample-barcoded 5' primer. Clones were called with MiXCR by TCRdb after fastp trimmed the public reads at Q25, and only in-frame beta chains were retained. Identical CDR3 protein sequences are pooled into one entry, listed with their most common genes and DNA. The sample table lists some 760,000 distinct CDR3 sequences, 20% to 25% of them with a count of one. The top ten hold under 4.5% of the sample. These same data were also listed under a study on T cells of mothers and their children.

Sequencing was done on a sample of blood. These TCRs come from a boy aged 5-17 years in good health.

The V gene is TRBV12-3 or TRBV12-4, the J gene TRBJ1-4; maybe TRBD1 (6 bases). The CDR3 is 12 residues long. V lost 3 bases and J lost 13, with 12 bases in between. CDR3 loop: CASSFAGQRLFF. The CDR3 DNA reads TGTGCCAGCAGTTTTGCCGGACAGCGACTGTTTTTT.

This clonotype was detected a few times. V usage is TRBV27 and J usage is TRBJ2-7, with 13 bases aligning to TRBD2. With 7 bases clipped from V and 5 bases from J, the junction kept 2 bases outside the gene matches. From germline, CDR1 is MNHEY and CDR2 SMNVEV (reference sequence). The CDR3 has 13 amino acids. CDR3 nucleotide sequence: TGTGCCAGCAAAGGACTAGCGGGAGACGAGCAGTACTTC. Protein: CASKGLAGDEQYF.

Points on this clonotype: An end of the junction does not agree with germline; a read error may underlie this. The chain recombines TRBV28 with TRBJ1-4; D might be TRBD1 (5 bases). In germline, CDR1 is MDHEN, CDR2 SYDVKM. CDR3 length: 18 residues. The CDR3 DNA is TGTGCCAGCAGAATTAGACAGCGACTCACAGCAACCAATGAAAAACTGTTTTTT. Its protein is CASRIRQRLTATNEKLFF.

This clonotype appeared a few times. Written as DNA, the CDR3 is TGTGCCAGCAGTGCAGGCGGGACAGGGGGCAATGAGCAGTTCTTC. This translates into CASSAGGTGGNEQFF. V usage is TRBV6-1 and J usage is TRBJ2-5, with TRBD1 matching over 11 bases. Near its end, the DNA agrees better with TRBJ2-1, so the J call may be wrong. Looked up from germline, CDR1 is MNHNS and CDR2 is SASEGT. CDR3 length: 15 residues.

A few counts support this clonotype. The chain has TRBV6-5 and TRBJ2-5; 10 bases line up with TRBD1. CDR3 length: 19 amino acids. Germline CDR1 reads MNHEY; CDR2 reads SVGAGI. V was clipped by 0 bases and J by 4 bases; unmatched bases: 14. CDR3 loop: CASSYSTADGTGVRETQYF. Here the CDR3 DNA reads TGTGCCAGCAGTTACTCTACTGCTGACGGGACAGGGGTTAGAGAGACCCAGTACTTC.

This clonotype was seen only a few times. The chain is built from TRBV28 and TRBJ2-4, with D uncertain. The V gene lost 6 bases and the J gene lost 3 bases, with 12 bases spanning the gap. The germline CDR1 and CDR2 sequences are MDHEN and SYDVKM. This CDR3 has 14 amino acids. This CDR3 is CASRSVLGKNIQYF. The CDR3 coding sequence is TGTGCCAGCAGATCCGTTTTAGGCAAAAACATTCAGTACTTC.

This clonotype was detected only a few times. The junction differs from germline at one of its ends, possibly a read error. The J gene is TRBJ2-1, the V gene TRBV29-1; 9 bases are a match to TRBD1. Looked up from germline, CDR1 is SQVTM and CDR2 is ANQGSEA. The CDR3 consists of 17 residues. The CDR3 loop is CSVEVGQGLFTYNEQFF. CDR3 sequence (DNA): TGCAGCGTCGAAGTGGGACAGGGTTTATTCACCTACAATGAGCAGTTCTTC.

The chain recombines TRBV12-3 or TRBV12-4 with TRBJ1-1; D is ambiguous. V lost 8 bases, J lost 1 base, and 11 bases lay in between. The CDR3 consists of 13 residues. Here the CDR3 DNA reads TGTGCCAGCTACAGAACCCCGAACACTGAAGCTTTCTTT. Translated: CASYRTPNTEAFF.

The V gene is TRBV7-3, the J gene TRBJ2-1, with 8 bases identical to TRBD1. With 3 bases clipped from V and 4 bases from J, the junction kept 8 bases outside the gene matches. Germline lookup yields CDR1 SGHTA and CDR2 FQGTGA. This CDR3 has 16 amino acids. The CDR3 DNA reads as TGTGCCAGCAGCTTTCTTGGGACAGGCTCATACAATGAGCAGTTCTTC. This codes for CASSFLGTGSYNEQFF.

The chain links TRBV9 to TRBJ1-4, with TRBD1 as a possible D gene (5 bases). Trimming cost V 4 bases and J 7 bases, with 17 bases left between them. The CDR3 is 15 residues long. The V gene's germline CDR1 is SGDLS and CDR2 YYNGEE. CDR3 sequence: CASSPQGWGSEKLFF. CDR3 in DNA: TGTGCCAGCAGCCCACAAGGTTGGGGGAGTGAAAAACTGTTTTTT.

In its sample, this clonotype was seen a few times. V usage is TRBV28 and J usage is TRBJ2-5; weak D call: TRBD1 (6 bases). Looked up from germline, CDR1 is MDHEN and CDR2 is SYDVKM. The V end was cut by 4 bases, the J end by 0 bases, with 12 bases between. The CDR3 covers 15 residues. The CDR3 reads CASSSPPGDQETQYF. The CDR3 bases are TGTGCCAGCAGTTCCCCCCCAGGGGACCAAGAGACCCAGTACTTC.

This clonotype was seen a handful of times. The gene calls are TRBV5-5 and TRBJ2-4; TRBD1 agrees at 7 bases. CDR3 length: 16 amino acids. V lost 1 base and J lost 2; bases outside the gene matches: 6. From germline, CDR1 is SGHKS and CDR2 YYEKEE (reference sequence). CDR3 sequence (DNA): TGTGCCAGCAGCTTGTCGCAGGGGGTCCCCAAAAACATTCAGTACTTC. This translates into CASSLSQGVPKNIQYF. The full variable domain, its missing parts supplied by reference TRBV5-5 and TRBJ2-4, is DAGVTQSPTHLIKTRGQQVTLRCSPISGHKSVSWYQQVLGQGPQFIFQYYEKEERGRGNFPDRFSARQFPNYSSELNVNALLLGDSALYLCASSLSQGVPKNIQYFGAGTRLSVL.

The genes are TRBV5-1 and TRBJ2-7, with 9 bases fitting TRBD2. The CDR3 is 15 residues long. V lost 4 bases, J lost 3 bases, and 8 bases stayed unmatched. CDR1 and CDR2 (germline): SGHRS, YFSETQ. Here the CDR3 DNA reads TGCGCCAGCAGCCTCCTGGCGGGGGGGGTCTACGAGCAGTACTTC. Protein: CASSLLAGGVYEQYF. The full variable domain, in which reference TRBV5-1 and TRBJ2-7 provide the parts outside the CDR3, is KAGVTQTPRYLIKTRGQQVTLSCSPISGHRSVSWYQQTPGQGLQFLFEYFSETQRNKGNFPGRFSGRQFSNSRSEMNVSTLELGDSALYLCASSLLAGGVYEQYFGPGTRLTVT.

The V gene is TRBV20-1, the J gene TRBJ2-4, with 8 nucleotides matching TRBD1. Germline CDR1 DFQATT, CDR2 SNEGSKA (reference sequence). The CDR3 length is 12 residues. The ends lost 4 bases at V and 6 bases at J; junction bases unmatched: 2. This chain's CDR3 is CSANRGLNIQYF. DNA for the CDR3: TGCAGTGCTAACAGGGGGTTAAACATTCAGTACTTC.

This clonotype has a handful of counts. V and J are TRBV27 and TRBJ2-1; 11 bases match TRBD2. Germline CDR1 reads MNHEY; CDR2 reads SMNVEV (reference sequence). The junction had 4 bases not matched to a gene; V was cut back by 1 base and J by 8 bases. CDR3 size: 15 residues. The DNA of the CDR3 is TGTGCCAGCAGTTTATATAGCGGGGGGGGCGATGAGCAGTTCTTC. It is translated as CASSLYSGGGDEQFF.

The sample holds many counts of this clonotype. The J gene is TRBJ2-7, the V gene TRBV4-3, with 8 nucleotides matching TRBD1. Germline V lookup: CDR1 LGHNA, CDR2 YSLEER. V shed 6 bases and J 4 bases; nucleotides not matched to a gene: 8. There are 14 residues in the CDR3. The CDR3 region is CASSQRDRTYEQYF. The CDR3, as DNA: TGCGCCAGCAGTCAGAGGGACAGGACGTACGAGCAGTACTTC.

This clonotype was detected a few times. The gene calls are TRBV7-2 and TRBJ2-5; no clear D gene. The CDR3 sequence is 14 residues long. Germline CDR1 and CDR2: SGHTA and FQGNSA. Between the trimmed V and J ends, which lost 0 bases and 3 bases, there was a span of 8 bases. The CDR3 sequence is CASSLAGRKETQYF. CDR3 DNA: TGTGCCAGCAGCTTAGCGGGCCGGAAAGAGACCCAGTACTTC.

This clonotype was counted only a few times. This rearrangement joins TRBV20-1 to TRBJ2-1; TRBD2 is a possible D gene (6 bases). The CDR3 runs 13 residues. Looked up from germline, CDR1 is DFQATT and CDR2 is SNEGSKA (reference sequence). V shed 4 bases and J shed 5 bases, with 12 bases lying between them. CDR3 loop: CSAISGANNEQFF. The DNA of the CDR3 is TGCAGTGCTATTAGCGGAGCTAACAATGAGCAGTTCTTC.

There are a few counts of this clonotype. The chain combines TRBV7-8 with TRBJ2-7; 8 bases are shared with TRBD1. The germline gives CDR1 SGHVS, CDR2 FQNEAQ. This CDR3 is built from 15 residues. Trimming took 4 bases from V and 4 from J; bases not matched to a gene: 9. This CDR3 reads CASSSTDRAIYEQYF. In nucleotides, the CDR3 is TGTGCCAGCAGCTCGACGGACAGGGCGATATACGAGCAGTACTTC.

This clonotype was picked up a small number of times. The CDR3 here is CASSYRRNTEAFF. The CDR3, as DNA: TGTGCCAGCAGTTACCGCAGGAACACTGAAGCTTTCTTT. The genes are TRBV6-2 or TRBV6-3 and TRBJ1-1; D is uncertain. Trimming took off 2 bases at V and 1 base at J, with 5 bases between the two ends. The CDR3 totals 13 residues. Germline V gene sequence: CDR1 MNHEY, CDR2 SVGEGT.